This T cell receptor (beta chain) was obtained from a study of long-term antiretroviral therapy in people with HIV. They ran version v3.0 of the immunoSEQ assay at survey level. Only in-frame clones appear in the TCRdb table, and some are missing; sequencing was by immunoSEQ multiplex PCR. The sample lists 15,000 or so clones, about 94% occurring once. After removal of 0 bases from V and 12 bases from J, the junction contained 12 bases not matched to a gene. CDR1 is SGHTA, CDR2 FQGNSA, per germline. The CDR3 runs to 16 residues. The genes are TRBV7-2 and TRBJ2-1, with 9 bases matching TRBD2. The sequence derives from a woman aged 45-65 years with HIV. The material sequenced was unsorted PBMCs, taken nearly 6.5 years after starting antiretroviral therapy. The CDR3 nucleotides read TGTGCCAGCAGCTTAGCAGGACTAGCGACCCCCCGTGGGCAGTTCTTC. This gives the protein CASSLAGLATPRGQFF.